The 18 T cell receptor beta chains listed next were all sequenced from one sample in a study of siplizumab effects on memory and regulatory T cells. TCRdb's copy holds only in-frame clones and misses some; the assay was immunoSEQ multiplex PCR. This repertoire shows tens of thousands of clones, 80% to 95% found once; its top ten account for under 8.5%. Sequenced: CD8+ T cells sorted from blood. These receptor sequences come from a human donor in good health.

The gene calls are TRBV6-6 and TRBJ2-2; D is ambiguous. The CDR3 sequence is 14 residues long. Trimming pared 5 bases from V and 1 base from J, leaving 8 bases between. Germline V gives CDR1 MNHNY, CDR2 SVGAGI (reference sequence). As DNA, the CDR3 is TGTGCCAGCAGTCTATACAAGAACACCGGGGAGCTGTTTTTT. It yields the protein CASSLYKNTGELFF.

The chain uses TRBV4-1 and TRBJ2-7; D perhaps matches TRBD2 (7 bases). Trimming removed 3 bases at V and 7 bases at J, with 16 bases between. From germline, CDR1 is MGHRA and CDR2 YSYEKL. CDR3 length: 14 amino acids. CDR3 region: CASSQVGLGQEQYF. The DNA for the CDR3 is TGCGCCAGCAGCCAGGTAGGACTAGGACAGGAGCAGTACTTC.

The V gene is TRBV7-3, the J gene TRBJ1-2, with D possibly matching TRBD1 (6 bases). This CDR3 is 14 amino acids long. Germline V gene sequence: CDR1 SGHTA, CDR2 FQGTGA. Deletions cut 4 bases from V and 7 bases from J, with 16 bases between. The DNA for the CDR3 is TGTGCCAGCAGCTCACAGGGACACCTGCTTGGCTACACCTTC. Translated: CASSSQGHLLGYTF.

The chain is built from TRBV21-1 and TRBJ2-3; the table's TRBD1 call for D was not verified on the DNA. TRBV21-1 is reported as a pseudogene. The CDR3 has 19 amino acids. CDR3 bases: TGTGCCAGCAGCAAAGGGCCAAACCGACAGGGTGGGGAGACAGATACGCAGTATTTT. As protein: CASSKGPNRQGGETDTQYF.

The V and J genes are TRBV28 and TRBJ2-3, with 16 nucleotides matching TRBD2. V lost 3 bases to trimming and J lost 2 bases; unmatched junction nucleotides: 11. Germline-derived CDR1 and CDR2 are MDHEN and SYDVKM. This CDR3 is built from 20 residues. The CDR3 DNA follows: TGTGCCAGCAGTTTTAGGGGACTAGCGGGAGGGAATGGGATCACAGATACGCAGTATTTT. It encodes CASSFRGLAGGNGITDTQYF.

The chain is built from TRBV10-1 and TRBJ2-7; 10 nucleotides match TRBD1. J gave up 7 bases and V 3 bases, and 6 bases lay outside the gene matches. The CDR3 loop spans 14 amino acids. Germline-derived CDR1 and CDR2 are WNHNN and SYGVQD (reference sequence). This CDR3 reads CASSEDRGLGEQYF. The CDR3 nucleotides read TGCGCCAGCAGTGAAGACAGGGGGCTAGGGGAGCAGTACTTC.

This clone was detected only once. The DNA for the CDR3 is TGTGCCAGCAGCTTAGTAGGCACTAGCGGGTATACCTACGAGCAGTACTTC. It encodes CASSLVGTSGYTYEQYF. The chain has TRBV7-9 and TRBJ2-7; TRBD2 aligns across 9 bases. The CDR3 is 17 amino acids. In germline, CDR1 is SEHNR, CDR2 FQNEAQ (reference sequence). V was clipped by 1 base and J by 2 bases; unmatched bases: 9.

This sequence joins TRBV5-8 and TRBJ2-7; 10 bases are shared with TRBD1. The CDR3 covers 15 residues. CDR1 and CDR2 from the germline V gene are SGHTS and YDEGEE. The V and J ends lost 5 bases and 3 bases, in that order; junction bases with no gene match: 8. The CDR3, as DNA: TGTGCCAGCAGGGGGGGACAGGGGCCTTTCTACGAGCAGTACTTC. It encodes CASRGGQGPFYEQYF.

The V and J genes are TRBV7-2 and TRBJ2-5, with D perhaps matching TRBD2 (5 bases). The end of the DNA fits TRBJ2-7 better, so the J call may be wrong. This CDR3 spans 16 amino acids. Looked up from germline, CDR1 is SGHTA and CDR2 is FQGNSA. The CDR3 is CASSLVSSGKSYEQYF. Written as DNA, the CDR3 is TGTGCCAGCAGCTTAGTTAGTTCGGGGAAGTCCTACGAGCAGTACTTC.

CDR3 sequence: CASRTGSNEKLFF. The CDR3 DNA reads as TGTGCCAGCAGGACAGGGAGTAATGAAAAACTGTTTTTT. The V and J genes are TRBV2 and TRBJ1-4, with 7 positions matching TRBD1. V shed 6 bases and J 4 bases; nucleotides not matched to a gene: 2. The CDR3 totals 13 residues. Germline loops: CDR1 SNHLY, CDR2 FYNNEI.

The chain has TRBV27 and TRBJ2-7; no firm D call. Trimming took 2 bases from V and 2 from J, leaving 13 bases between them. This CDR3 is built from 15 residues. Germline V gene data show CDR1 as MNHEY and CDR2 as SMNVEV (reference sequence). CDR3 nucleotides: TGTGCCAGCAGTTTAAAGACACCCGGCCCCTACGAGCAGTACTTC. Amino acid sequence: CASSLKTPGPYEQYF.

The rearrangement uses TRBV6-6 and TRBJ1-5; D unclear. Trimming took 7 bases from V and 2 from J, leaving 15 bases between them. The CDR3 consists of 15 residues. Germline V gene sequence: CDR1 MNHNY, CDR2 SVGAGI (reference sequence). CDR3 DNA sequence: TGTGCCAGCAACCCGGGAGGGCACGGCAATCAGCCCCAGCATTTT. Amino acids: CASNPGGHGNQPQHF.

V usage is TRBV27 and J usage is TRBJ1-2; D gene uncertain. The germline CDR1 and CDR2 sequences are MNHEY and SMNVEV (reference sequence). The CDR3 totals 15 residues. The V gene lost 6 bases and the J gene lost 0 bases, with 14 bases spanning the gap. The CDR3 DNA sequence: TGTGCCAGCAGATCTAGGATGGAGACTAACTATGGCTACACCTTC. It translates to CASRSRMETNYGYTF.

The V call is TRBV19, the J call TRBJ2-2; perhaps TRBD1 as D (6 bases). In germline, CDR1 is LNHDA, CDR2 SQIVND (reference sequence). Trimming pared 6 bases from V and 4 bases from J, leaving 9 bases between. The CDR3 runs to 13 residues. The CDR3 region is CASSTGTTGELFF. DNA of the CDR3: TGTGCCAGTAGCACAGGGACCACCGGGGAGCTGTTTTTT.

The rearrangement uses TRBV5-5 and TRBJ1-2; 7 bases line up with TRBD1. Germline V gene lookup returns CDR1 SGHKS and CDR2 YYEKEE (reference sequence). The ends lost 7 bases at V and 8 bases at J; junction bases unmatched: 17. The CDR3 spans 15 residues. CDR3 in amino acids: CASPDRNRGIGGYTF. CDR3 sequence (DNA): TGTGCCAGCCCCGATCGGAACAGGGGAATAGGGGGCTACACCTTC.

The chain links TRBV19 to TRBJ2-7; 9 bases are shared with TRBD1. V was clipped by 7 bases and J by 6 bases; unmatched bases: 7. CDR1 is LNHDA and CDR2 is SQIVND in the germline V gene (reference sequence). The CDR3 runs to 13 residues. DNA for the CDR3: TGTGCCAGTATCTCCCGGGACAGGGCCGAGCAGTACTTC. Translating it yields CASISRDRAEQYF.

The V gene is TRBV7-8, the J gene TRBJ2-7; D remains unclear. This CDR3 is built from 13 residues. V was shortened by 1 base and J by 4 bases, with 8 bases between the two germline ends. Germline CDR1 is SGHVS and CDR2 is FQNEAQ. DNA for the CDR3: TGTGCCAGCAGCTTAGAGAGAGAGTACGAGCAGTACTTC. It translates to CASSLEREYEQYF.

This clone was detected once. The V gene is TRBV30, the J gene TRBJ1-6; D is ambiguous. The CDR3 spans 14 residues. Germline V gene lookup returns CDR1 GTSNPN and CDR2 SVGIG (reference sequence). The V end was cut by 4 bases, the J end by 8 bases, with 15 bases between. The CDR3 region has the DNA TGTGCCTGGAATAGTATTTTTAGTGATTCACCCCTCCACTTT. It encodes CAWNSIFSDSPLHF.